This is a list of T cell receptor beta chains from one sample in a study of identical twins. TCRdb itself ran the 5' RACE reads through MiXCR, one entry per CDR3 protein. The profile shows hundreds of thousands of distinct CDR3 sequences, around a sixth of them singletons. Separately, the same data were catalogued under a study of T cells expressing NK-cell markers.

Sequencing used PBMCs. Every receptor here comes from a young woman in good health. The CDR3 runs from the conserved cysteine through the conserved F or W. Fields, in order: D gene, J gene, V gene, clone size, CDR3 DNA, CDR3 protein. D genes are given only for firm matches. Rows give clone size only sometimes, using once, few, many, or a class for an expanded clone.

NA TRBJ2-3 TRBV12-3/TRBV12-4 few TGTGCCAGCACCAAGTGGGGGAGCACAGATACGCAGTATTTT CASTKWGSTDTQYF
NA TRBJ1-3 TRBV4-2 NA TGTGCCAGCAGCCAACCCAGGGGAGAAAATCGGAACACCATATATTTT CASSQPRGENRNTIYF
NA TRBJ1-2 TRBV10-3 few TGTGCCATCAGTGAGTCTGGTCCTCAGGGCGGTGGCTACACCTTC CAISESGPQGGGYTF
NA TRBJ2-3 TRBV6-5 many TGTGCCAGCAGTTACGGAGGGGAGTTAGCAGATACGCAGTATTTT CASSYGGELADTQYF
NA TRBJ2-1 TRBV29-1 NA TGCAGCGTTATCTTCAATGAGCAGTTCTTC CSVIFNEQFF
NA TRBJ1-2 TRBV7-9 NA TGTGCCAGCAGCTTTTATTCCGCGGGAAGTGACTATGGCTACACCTTC CASSFYSAGSDYGYTF
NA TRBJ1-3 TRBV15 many TGTGCCACCAGCAGACTCTCCGCAAACACCATATATTTT CATSRLSANTIYF
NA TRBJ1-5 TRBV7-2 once TGTGCCAGCAGCCCAGGGACGGCCTATAGCAATCAGCCCCAGCATTTT CASSPGTAYSNQPQHF
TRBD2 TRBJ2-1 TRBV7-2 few TGTGCCAGCAGCTTATGGACTAGCAATGAGCAGTTCTTC CASSLWTSNEQFF
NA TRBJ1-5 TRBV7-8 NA TGTGCCAGCAGTCCTACGGCCGCTCTTACCATCAATCAGCCCCAGCATTTT CASSPTAALTINQPQHF
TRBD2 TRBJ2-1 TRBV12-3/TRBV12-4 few TGTGCCAGCAGTCCCGAGGGACTAGCGGGAGGCCGTGAGCAGTTCTTC CASSPEGLAGGREQFF
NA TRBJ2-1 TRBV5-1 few TGCGCCAGCAGTGTGGACAGATACAATGAGCAGTTCTTC CASSVDRYNEQFF
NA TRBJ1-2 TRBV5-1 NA TGCGCCAGCAGCTTAGCTGAGGGTCATGGCTACACCTTC CASSLAEGHGYTF
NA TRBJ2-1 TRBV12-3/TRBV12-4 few TGTGCCACCTCTTTGGGGGGCTTCAACAATGAGCAGTTCTTC CATSLGGFNNEQFF
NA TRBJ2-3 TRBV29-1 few TGCAGCGTCGGGACCACTCGCACAGATACGCAGTATTTT CSVGTTRTDTQYF
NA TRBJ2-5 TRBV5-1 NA TGCGCCAGCAGCTTGGCCCCCCGAACGATCCGGAAAGAGACCCAGTACTTC CASSLAPRTIRKETQYF
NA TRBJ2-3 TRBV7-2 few TGTGCCAGCAGCCCCGACAGGGATACGCAGTATTTT CASSPDRDTQYF
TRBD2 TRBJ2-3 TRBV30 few TGTGCCTGGAGTGTACTGGCTAGCGGGTACACAGATACGCAGTATTTT CAWSVLASGYTDTQYF
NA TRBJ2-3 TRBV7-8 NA TGTGCCAGCAGCTTACGGCGCCAAGGGACAGATACGCAGTATTTT CASSLRRQGTDTQYF
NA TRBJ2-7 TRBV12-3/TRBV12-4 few TGTGCCAGCAGTCCGACTCACCCCTACGAGCAGTACTTC CASSPTHPYEQYF
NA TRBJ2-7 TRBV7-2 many TGTGCCAGCGGGTACGGGGGGCCCACCTACGAGCAGTACTTC CASGYGGPTYEQYF
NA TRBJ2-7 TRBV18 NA TGTGCCAGCTCACCACCCGCTAAACCGAACTACGAGCAGTACTTC CASSPPAKPNYEQYF
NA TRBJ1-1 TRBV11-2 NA TGTGCCAGCAGCTTAGGGTATAGTGTTTTAACTGAAGCTTTCTTT CASSLGYSVLTEAFF
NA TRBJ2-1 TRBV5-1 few TGCGCCAGCAGCTTCCTGAGCGGAGCCTACAATGAGCAGTTCTTC CASSFLSGAYNEQFF
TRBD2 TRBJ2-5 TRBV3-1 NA TGTGCCAGCAGCCAAGATCGGGGGGGACTACAAGAGACCCAGTACTTC CASSQDRGGLQETQYF
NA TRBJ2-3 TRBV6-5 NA TGTGCCAGCAGTTACCGAGGGGATGCAGATACGCAGTATTTT CASSYRGDADTQYF
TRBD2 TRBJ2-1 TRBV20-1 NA TGCAGTGCTCCTCGATTTGGCGGGAGGGATAGCAATGAGCAGTTCTTC CSAPRFGGRDSNEQFF
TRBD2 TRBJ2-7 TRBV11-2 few TGTGCCAGCAGCTTAAGCGGGAGTATCTCCTACGAGCAGTACTTC CASSLSGSISYEQYF
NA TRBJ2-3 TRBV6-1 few TGTGCCAGCACCGGAGGGAGTATAGGGACAGATACGCAGTATTTT CASTGGSIGTDTQYF
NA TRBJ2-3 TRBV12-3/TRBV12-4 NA TGTGCCAGCAGTCTGACGGCCCCTAGTGATACGCAGTATTTT CASSLTAPSDTQYF
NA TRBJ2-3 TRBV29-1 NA TGCAGCGTTGCAGATGGCGGGGTAGGAACAGATACGCAGTATTTT CSVADGGVGTDTQYF
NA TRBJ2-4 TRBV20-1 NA TGCAGTGCTACGCAAAGGCTCAGGATAGCCAAAAACATTCAGTACTTC CSATQRLRIAKNIQYF
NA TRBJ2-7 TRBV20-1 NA TGCAGCTCCGGGACACCTAGTGCCGAGCAGTACTTC CSSGTPSAEQYF
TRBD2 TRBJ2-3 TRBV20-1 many TGCAGTGCTATAGCGGGAGGATCAACAGATACGCAGTATTTT CSAIAGGSTDTQYF
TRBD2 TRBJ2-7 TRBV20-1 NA TGCAGTGCGTCAGGGACTAGCTCCAATGAGCAGTACTTC CSASGTSSNEQYF
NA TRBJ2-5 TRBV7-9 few TGTGCCAGCAGCTTAACGCAGGCGACCCAGTACTTC CASSLTQATQYF
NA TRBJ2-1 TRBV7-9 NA TGTGCCAGCAGCCCACTTAGGACAGTTGGTGAGCAGTTCTTC CASSPLRTVGEQFF
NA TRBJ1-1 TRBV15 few TGTGCCACCAGCAGAGATAAGGGATTTAACACTGAAGCTTTCTTT CATSRDKGFNTEAFF
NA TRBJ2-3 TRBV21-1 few TGTGCCAGCAGCATTCCGGATAGCACAGATACGCAGTATTTT CASSIPDSTDTQYF
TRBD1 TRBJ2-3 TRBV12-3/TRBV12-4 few TGTGCCAGCAGGGACAGGGATAGACGGCCAGATACGCAGTATTTT CASRDRDRRPDTQYF
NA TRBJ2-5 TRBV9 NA TGTGCCAGCGGACCGGGACAAACGCAAGAGACCCAGTACTTC CASGPGQTQETQYF
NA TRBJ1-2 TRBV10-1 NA TGCGCCAGCAGTGCGACCGGGACACCTACTAACTATGGCTACACCTTC CASSATGTPTNYGYTF
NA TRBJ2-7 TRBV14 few TGTGCCAGCAGCCCCATTTTAGGGGAAGGGGAGCAGTACTTC CASSPILGEGEQYF
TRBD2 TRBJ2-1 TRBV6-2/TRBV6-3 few TGTGCCAGCAGTTTAACTAGCGGGAGAGGGGAGCAGTTCTTC CASSLTSGRGEQFF
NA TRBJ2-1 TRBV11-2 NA TGTGCCAGCAGTAACAGGGTAGCTACGGGGTACAATGAGCAGTTCTTC CASSNRVATGYNEQFF
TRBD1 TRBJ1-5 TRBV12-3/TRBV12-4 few TGTGCCAGCAGCTCCGCGGGACAGGGAATTCAGCCCCAGCATTTT CASSSAGQGIQPQHF